The rows below give T cell receptor beta chains drawn from one sample of a study of control samples from healthy donors and cancer patients. Repertoires were generated with immunoSEQ multiplex PCR, while TCRdb's copy carries only in-frame clones and drops some. The data contain some 82,000 clones, around 87% of them singletons. The material sequenced was blood. The receptor source for this set is a man aged 50-59 years in good health. Both conserved end residues are part of each CDR3. Fields, in order: clone size, J gene, V gene, D gene, CDR3 protein, CDR3 DNA. A D gene is named only where the DNA matches it firmly. A clone size is listed for some rows: how often the clone was seen (once, few, many), or a class if it is expanded.

- | TRBJ1-3 | TRBV7-8 | - | CASSSFTGNTIYF | TGTGCCAGCAGCTCGTTTACTGGAAACACCATATATTTT
- | TRBJ1-2 | TRBV5-4 | TRBD1 | CASSWDRGSSYGYTF | TGTGCCAGCAGCTGGGACAGGGGCTCGTCCTATGGCTACACCTTC
few | TRBJ1-3 | TRBV24-1 | - | CATSDPKIGSGNTIYF | TGTGCCACCAGTGACCCCAAGATTGGCTCTGGAAACACCATATATTTT
- | TRBJ1-5 | TRBV24-1 | TRBD1 | CATSDPRVDRGLQPQHF | TGTGCCACCAGTGATCCCAGGGTGGACAGGGGGCTTCAGCCCCAGCATTTT
- | TRBJ2-3 | TRBV11-3 | - | CASSIQGGGGTDTQYF | TGTGCCAGCAGCATTCAAGGGGGGGGTGGCACAGATACGCAGTATTTT
- | TRBJ2-2 | TRBV7-2 | - | CASSRQGIKTDANTGELFF | TGTGCCAGCAGCCGGCAGGGTATCAAGACAGACGCGAACACCGGGGAGCTGTTTTTT
- | TRBJ2-3 | TRBV11-3 | - | CASSSSGGTSTDTQYF | TGTGCCAGCAGCTCCAGCGGTGGGACTAGCACAGATACGCAGTATTTT
- | TRBJ1-2 | TRBV5-5 | TRBD1 | CASGLAVDRSYGYTF | TGTGCCAGCGGACTCGCCGTGGACAGGTCCTATGGCTACACCTTC
once | TRBJ1-2 | TRBV5-4 | - | CASSLDSSLGYTF | TGTGCCAGCAGTCTCGACAGCTCCTTGGGCTACACCTTC
- | TRBJ2-3 | TRBV3-1/TRBV3-2 | TRBD2 | CASSQDYSGRAQYF | TGTGCCAGCAGCCAAGATTACAGCGGGAGAGCGCAGTATTTT
- | TRBJ1-2 | TRBV6-5 | - | CASSSMEGNYGYTF | TGTGCCAGCAGTTCTATGGAGGGGAACTATGGCTACACCTTC
- | TRBJ1-6 | TRBV4-3 | - | CASSQDPGMDNSPLHF | TGCGCCAGCAGCCAAGATCCGGGAATGGACAATTCACCCCTCCACTTT
- | TRBJ2-7 | TRBV5-6 | TRBD1 | CASSSGTGIYEQYF | TGTGCCAGCAGCTCCGGGACAGGGATATACGAGCAGTACTTC
- | TRBJ1-2 | TRBV7-2 | TRBD1 | CASSLRGQAANYGYTF | TGTGCCAGCAGCCTACGTGGACAGGCCGCTAACTATGGCTACACCTTC
once | TRBJ2-2 | TRBV27 | TRBD1 | CASSFAGTENTGELFF | TGTGCCAGCAGTTTTGCCGGGACAGAGAACACCGGGGAGCTGTTTTTT
once | TRBJ1-2 | TRBV5-4 | - | CASSPGSNYGYTF | TGTGCCAGCAGCCCGGGGTCTAACTATGGCTACACCTTC
- | TRBJ1-2 | TRBV6-6 | - | CASSYNYGYTF | TGTGCCAGCAGTTACAACTATGGCTACACCTTC
- | TRBJ2-7 | TRBV7-2 | TRBD1 | CASSNRDREDEQYF | TGTGCCAGCAGCAACCGGGACAGGGAAGACGAGCAGTACTTC
few | TRBJ1-2 | TRBV12-3/TRBV12-4 | - | CASSLNVFYGYTF | TGTGCCAGCAGTTTAAACGTATTCTATGGCTACACCTTC
- | TRBJ2-5 | TRBV7-8 | TRBD1 | CASSQDRGETQYF | TGTGCCAGCAGCCAAGACAGGGGGGAGACCCAGTACTTC
once | TRBJ1-3 | TRBV30 | - | CAWSSLGNTIYF | TGTGCCTGGAGTTCCCTAGGAAACACCATATATTTT
- | TRBJ2-1 | TRBV28 | TRBD1 | CASSNPRQGEGNEQFF | TGTGCCAGCAGCAACCCGAGACAGGGCGAAGGGAATGAGCAGTTCTTC
- | TRBJ1-1 | TRBV18 | TRBD1 | CASSQDRGHTEAFF | TGTGCCAGCTCACAGGACAGGGGGCACACTGAAGCTTTCTTT
- | TRBJ1-5 | TRBV3-1/TRBV3-2 | - | CASSQGHSQPQHF | TGTGCCAGCAGCCAAGGACACAGCCAGCCCCAGCATTTT
few | TRBJ1-5 | TRBV7-2 | - | CASSVTPAEQPQHF | TGTGCCAGCAGCGTTACCCCCGCGGAGCAGCCCCAGCATTTT
- | TRBJ1-6 | TRBV2 | TRBD1 | CASSTNTGGLDSPLHF | TGTGCCAGCAGTACTAATACAGGGGGCTTGGATTCACCCCTCCACTTT
once | TRBJ2-3 | TRBV18 | TRBD2 | CASSPPRGGGAQDTQYF | TGTGCCAGCTCACCACCTCGTGGCGGGGGGGCCCAAGATACGCAGTATTTT
- | TRBJ2-3 | TRBV13 | - | CASSLGRGDSDTQYF | TGTGCCAGCAGCTTAGGCCGAGGGGATTCGGATACGCAGTATTTT
- | TRBJ2-1 | TRBV28 | TRBD1 | CASSQPGTGLGEQFF | TGTGCCAGCAGCCAACCCGGGACAGGCCTTGGGGAGCAGTTCTTC
- | TRBJ1-1 | TRBV2 | - | CASSEGGVSTEAFF | TGTGCCAGCAGCGAGGGCGGGGTTAGCACTGAAGCTTTCTTT
- | TRBJ2-1 | TRBV2 | - | CASSEGTANNEQFF | TGTGCCAGCAGTGAAGGGACTGCAAACAATGAGCAGTTCTTC
- | TRBJ2-5 | TRBV29-1 | - | CSVALWSPETQYF | TGCAGCGTTGCTTTATGGTCCCCAGAGACCCAGTACTTC
many | TRBJ1-2 | TRBV5-4 | - | CASSLVGQGHGYTF | TGTGCCAGCAGCTTGGTGGGGCAGGGTCATGGCTACACCTTC
- | TRBJ1-1 | TRBV4-1 | - | CASSPGGGETEAFF | TGCGCCAGCAGCCCAGGCGGGGGGGAGACTGAAGCTTTCTTT
- | TRBJ1-1 | TRBV29-1 | - | CSVRKTSMNTEAFF | TGCAGCGTTCGTAAGACGAGCATGAACACTGAAGCTTTCTTT